A selection of T cell receptor beta chains follows, all from one sample in a study of T-cell reconstitution after alpha-beta-depleted transplantation in children. TCRdb reanalysed the PCR reads using MiXCR and keeps one entry per CDR3 protein. The sample lists 70,000 to 100,000 distinct CDR3 sequences, 9% to 15% occurring once. The sample in question was PBMCs from the stem cell graft donor, obtained from the stem cell graft. The receptors shown here come from a human donor who donated a stem cell graft to a child with inherited bone marrow failure. Both conserved end residues are part of each CDR3. A D gene is named only where the DNA matches it firmly. Clone sizes are given selectively: once, few, many, or a class where the clone is expanded.

many,TRBD1,TRBV20-1,14,TRBJ1-5,CSARPTGVGQPQHF,TGCAGTGCTAGACCGACAGGGGTCGGTCAGCCCCAGCATTTT
medium-sized,.,TRBV7-3,13,TRBJ2-1,CASSPWGLNEQFF,TGTGCCAGCAGCCCCTGGGGGCTAAATGAGCAGTTCTTC
many,.,TRBV15,15,TRBJ1-5,CATSRGTSRYQPQHF,TGTGCCACCAGCAGAGGGACATCCCGATATCAGCCCCAGCATTTT
many,TRBD2,TRBV29-1,13,TRBJ2-2,CSFREGWTGELFF,TGCAGCTTCAGGGAGGGGTGGACCGGGGAGCTGTTTTTT
few,.,TRBV27,15,TRBJ1-2,CASSPTGTSNYGYTF,TGTGCCAGCAGCCCGACGGGTACCTCTAACTATGGCTACACCTTC
many,.,TRBV4-1,15,TRBJ2-7,CASSREEFTDYEQYF,TGCGCCAGCAGCCGGGAGGAATTTACTGACTACGAGCAGTACTTC
many,.,TRBV7-3,13,TRBJ2-5,CASSPSLQETQYF,TGTGCCAGCAGCCCGTCCCTCCAAGAGACCCAGTACTTC
many,.,TRBV7-6,13,TRBJ2-4,CASSLGRENIQYF,TGTGCCAGCAGCCTCGGGAGAGAAAACATTCAGTACTTC
.,.,TRBV5-1,16,TRBJ1-4,CASSLEGRQGSEKLFF,TGCGCCAGCAGCTTGGAGGGCAGGCAGGGCAGTGAAAAACTGTTTTTT
many,TRBD2,TRBV7-9,17,TRBJ2-1,CASSPGLAGGTYNEQFF,TGTGCCAGCAGCCCGGGACTAGCGGGAGGGACCTACAATGAGCAGTTCTTC
.,TRBD1,TRBV11-3,17,TRBJ1-6,CASSTPTGGRGNSPLHF,TGTGCCAGCAGCACCCCGACAGGGGGCAGGGGTAATTCACCCCTCCACTTT
many,TRBD2,TRBV4-3,16,TRBJ2-1,CASSQGGLAGGLGQFF,TGCGCCAGCAGCCAAGGAGGTCTAGCGGGGGGGCTAGGGCAGTTCTTC
many,TRBD2,TRBV7-2,16,TRBJ2-3,CASSLGLAGGMWTQYF,TGTGCCAGCAGCTTAGGGCTAGCGGGGGGCATGTGGACGCAGTATTTT
many,.,TRBV7-2,14,TRBJ2-1,CASSLLDSYNEQFF,TGTGCCAGCAGCTTACTTGACAGCTACAATGAGCAGTTCTTC
many,TRBD2,TRBV20-1,16,TRBJ2-1,CSARVHSGRGGHEQFF,TGCAGTGCTAGAGTCCATAGCGGGAGGGGAGGCCATGAGCAGTTCTTC
many,TRBD2,TRBV10-3,13,TRBJ2-7,CASSGGADYEQYF,TGTGCCTCGAGCGGGGGCGCGGACTACGAGCAGTACTTC
many,.,TRBV27,13,TRBJ2-1,CASSFLPTSEQFF,TGTGCCAGCAGTTTTCTGCCCACAAGCGAGCAGTTCTTC
many,.,TRBV13,16,TRBJ1-6,CASSSTDLLLQGPLHF,TGTGCCAGCAGCTCCACAGACCTATTGCTCCAGGGACCCCTCCACTTT
many,.,TRBV5-1,14,TRBJ2-2,CASSSIQTSGELFF,TGCGCCAGCAGCTCGATACAAACTTCAGGGGAGCTGTTTTTT
many,TRBD1,TRBV18,17,TRBJ1-1,CASSPTVVNRGLSEAFF,TGTGCCAGCTCACCAACAGTCGTCAACAGGGGGCTTAGTGAAGCTTTCTTT
many,.,TRBV5-1,14,TRBJ1-1,CASSLGWQITEAFF,TGCGCCAGCAGCTTAGGATGGCAGATCACTGAAGCTTTCTTT
many,.,TRBV29-1,17,TRBJ1-2,CSVEDLSREMTGDGYTF,TGCAGCGTTGAAGATCTGTCGAGGGAAATGACGGGAGATGGCTACACCTTC
many,.,TRBV5-4,15,TRBJ2-3,CASSLTSPSTDTQYF,TGTGCCAGCAGCTTGACTTCTCCTAGCACAGATACGCAGTATTTT
many,.,TRBV29-1,17,TRBJ2-2,CSVEAGGGGPNTGELFF,TGCAGCGTTGAAGCGGGTGGCGGGGGCCCGAACACCGGGGAGCTGTTTTTT
many,.,TRBV5-5,12,TRBJ1-6,CASSLMDSPLHF,TGTGCCAGCAGCTTGATGGATTCACCCCTCCACTTT
many,.,TRBV12-3/TRBV12-4,17,TRBJ1-4,CASSLFEWGATDEKLFF,TGTGCCAGCAGTTTGTTTGAATGGGGGGCAACGGATGAAAAACTGTTTTTT
many,.,TRBV7-2,14,TRBJ2-5,CASSLFGDQETQYF,TGTGCCAGCAGCTTATTCGGAGACCAAGAGACCCAGTACTTC
many,.,TRBV12-3/TRBV12-4,13,TRBJ2-7,CASSLVGRYEQYF,TGTGCCAGCAGTTTAGTGGGCAGGTACGAGCAGTACTTC
.,.,TRBV7-9,14,TRBJ2-5,CASSQGLAKSPKYF,TGTGCCAGCAGCCAGGGTCTAGCCAAGTCCCCAAAGTACTTC
many,TRBD1,TRBV12-3/TRBV12-4,14,TRBJ1-5,CASSSRQGGQPQHF,TGTGCCAGCAGTTCCCGACAGGGGGGTCAGCCCCAGCATTTT
many,TRBD2,TRBV5-5,14,TRBJ2-3,CASRIAGGGHTQYF,TGTGCCAGCAGGATAGCGGGGGGGGGGCATACGCAGTATTTT
many,TRBD2,TRBV28,16,TRBJ2-5,CASSLLGGRAGETQYF,TGTGCCAGCAGTTTACTCGGCGGGAGAGCCGGAGAGACCCAGTACTTC
.,.,TRBV5-4,15,TRBJ2-3,CASSLAGPSTDTQYF,TGTGCCAGCAGCTTGGCGGGACCGAGCACAGATACGCAGTATTTT
many,TRBD2,TRBV4-2,22,TRBJ2-1,CASSPQGGRGTSGSIGLNEQFF,TGTGCCAGCAGCCCGCAGGGGGGGCGGGGGACTAGCGGGAGTATTGGATTGAATGAGCAGTTCTTC
many,.,TRBV21-1,15,TRBJ1-4,CASSKEGAEREKLFF,TGTGCCAGCAGCAAAGAAGGGGCAGAGCGTGAAAAACTGTTTTTT
many,.,TRBV12-3/TRBV12-4,18,TRBJ1-1,CASSLWEIAGAGNTEAFF,TGTGCCAGCAGTTTATGGGAGATTGCGGGGGCCGGGAACACTGAAGCTTTCTTT
.,TRBD2,TRBV25-1,16,TRBJ2-1,CASSGGTSGAYNEQFF,TGTGCCAGCAGTGGGGGGACTAGCGGGGCCTACAATGAGCAGTTCTTC
many,TRBD2,TRBV5-1,14,TRBJ2-7,CASSLAGGPYEQYF,TGCGCCAGCAGCCTAGCGGGGGGGCCCTACGAGCAGTACTTC
many,TRBD2,TRBV4-2,17,TRBJ2-2,CASSKLAGGPGPGELFF,TGTGCCAGCAGCAAACTAGCGGGGGGGCCTGGCCCCGGGGAGCTGTTTTTT
many,.,TRBV7-2,14,TRBJ1-2,CASSVDTANYGYTF,TGTGCCAGCAGCGTAGACACAGCTAACTATGGCTACACCTTC
.,TRBD2,TRBV4-2,15,TRBJ2-7,CASSPGTSGGYEQYF,TGTGCCAGCAGCCCGGGGACTAGCGGGGGGTACGAGCAGTACTTC
many,.,TRBV7-8,14,TRBJ1-1,CASSRPRTANPAFF,TGTGCCAGCAGCCGCCCCCGGACAGCTAACCCCGCTTTCTTT